Shown below are 32 T cell receptor beta chains from a single sample sequenced in a study of T cell changes during pregnancy in multiple sclerosis. Assay used: immunoSEQ multiplex PCR; TCRdb lists only in-frame clones, some missing. Of 65,000 to 90,000 clones listed, about nine tenths were seen once; the top ten hold roughly 2.1%. The source material was peripheral blood, sampled in the second trimester of pregnancy. The source of these receptors is a female donor with multiple sclerosis, enrolled in a pregnancy study.

As DNA, the CDR3 is TGTGCCAGCAGTGATGAAGCGGGAGGGGCAGATACGCAGTATTTT. Protein sequence: CASSDEAGGADTQYF. The chain combines TRBV11-2 with TRBJ2-3; 10 bases map to TRBD2. CDR3 length: 15 residues. Germline values: CDR1 SGHAT, CDR2 FQNNGV. V shed 6 bases, J shed 4 bases, and the junction held 7 bases outside the gene matches.

The genes are TRBV2 and TRBJ2-5; the D gene is possibly TRBD1 (5 bases). Trimming took off 8 bases at V and 3 bases at J, with 10 bases between the two ends. This CDR3 has 12 residues. Germline CDR1 and CDR2: SNHLY and FYNNEI. The CDR3, as DNA: TGTGCCAGCCGTGGCAGGGAAGAGACCCAGTACTTC. It encodes CASRGREETQYF.

This chain joins TRBV10-3 and TRBJ2-4; TRBD1 matches at 10 bases. The CDR3 sequence is 17 residues long. From germline, CDR1 is ENHRY and CDR2 SYGVKD. With V trimmed by 0 bases and J by 5 bases, 7 bases remained unmatched. This chain's CDR3 is CAISESSRQGAQNIQYF. DNA for the CDR3: TGTGCCATCAGTGAGTCGAGCCGACAGGGGGCGCAAAACATTCAGTACTTC.

This chain uses TRBV7-6 with TRBJ1-5; D is undetermined. The CDR3 contains 14 residues. Germline V gene data show CDR1 as SGHVS and CDR2 as FNYEAQ. V dropped 5 bases and J dropped 7 bases, with 15 bases sitting between them. The chain's CDR3 is CASSQGGMGQPQHF. CDR3 in DNA: TGTGCCAGCAGCCAAGGAGGGATGGGGCAGCCCCAGCATTTT. Complete variable domain (other parts from reference TRBV7-6 and TRBJ1-5): GAGVSQSPRYKVTKRGQDVALRCDPISGHVSLYWYRQALGQGPEFLTYFNYEAQQDKSGLPNDRFSAERPEGSISTLTIQRTEQRDSAMYRCASSQGGMGQPQHFGDGTRLSIL.

The chain couples TRBV5-6 to TRBJ2-1, with D tentatively TRBD2 (5 bases). V lost 1 base to trimming and J lost 5 bases, with 7 bases between them. The CDR3 covers 13 residues. Germline V gene sequence: CDR1 SGHDT, CDR2 YYEEEE. CDR3 loop: CASSLWGDNEQFF. The CDR3 nucleotides are TGTGCCAGCAGCTTGTGGGGAGACAATGAGCAGTTCTTC. Filled out from reference TRBV5-6 and TRBJ2-1, the complete variable domain reads DAGVTQSPTHLIKTRGQQVTLRCSPKSGHDTVSWYQQALGQGPQFIFQYYEEEERQRGNFPDRFSGHQFPNYSSELNVNALLLGDSALYLCASSLWGDNEQFFGPGTRLTVL.

This clone was seen just once. The chain uses TRBV5-1 and TRBJ2-2, with D perhaps matching TRBD1 (6 bases). The CDR3 loop spans 14 amino acids. V lost 0 bases and J 4 bases, leaving 7 bases between the germline ends. Germline assignment: CDR1 SGHRS and CDR2 YFSETQ. For the CDR3, the DNA is TGCGCCAGCAGCTTGGGGGGGCGCACCGGGGAGCTGTTTTTT. Residues: CASSLGGRTGELFF.

The CDR3 protein is CAWSGTGNTQYF. CDR3 DNA sequence: TGTGCCTGGAGTGGCACGGGGAATACGCAGTATTTT. The rearrangement links TRBV30 to TRBJ2-3, with a weak D call TRBD2 (5 bases). V lost 1 base, J lost 7 bases, and 9 bases lay in between. Germline V lookup: CDR1 GTSNPN, CDR2 SVGIG (reference sequence). There are 12 residues in the CDR3.

V and J are TRBV19 and TRBJ2-3, with D possibly matching TRBD2 (5 bases). Deletions cut 3 bases from V and 5 bases from J, with 12 bases between. This CDR3 region has 14 residues. CDR1 is LNHDA, CDR2 SQIVND, per germline (reference sequence). CDR3 in DNA: TGTGCCAGTAGTATGCGGGTAGGTGGAGATACGCAGTATTTT. Its protein is CASSMRVGGDTQYF.

The V call is TRBV27, the J call TRBJ2-7; D perhaps matches TRBD1 (6 bases). Germline CDR1 MNHEY, CDR2 SMNVEV (reference sequence). The ends were cut back, 4 bases at V and 4 bases at J, with 11 bases in the middle. This CDR3 has 13 amino acids. The CDR3 region is CASSWDKYYEQYF. The CDR3 DNA follows: TGTGCCAGCAGTTGGGACAAGTATTACGAGCAGTACTTC.

The chain recombines TRBV28 with TRBJ2-7; 7 nucleotides agree with TRBD1. CDR3 length equals 15 residues. The J segment lost 6 bases and the V segment lost 4 bases, leaving 12 bases of the junction unmatched. Germline values: CDR1 MDHEN, CDR2 SYDVKM. As DNA, the CDR3 is TGTGCCAGCAGTTCCCCTCTACAGGGGAAAGGCGAGCAGTACTTC. Translation: CASSSPLQGKGEQYF.

About this clone itself: Other DNA sequences of this sample code for an identical CDR3. The chain uses TRBV7-2 and TRBJ1-3; 9 nucleotides line up with TRBD1. This CDR3 contains 16 residues. J was trimmed by 2 bases and V by 0 bases; bases with no gene match: 2. The germline V gene encodes CDR1 SGHTA and CDR2 FQGNSA. As DNA, the CDR3 is TGTGCCAGCAGCTTAGCGGGACAGGGAACTGGAAACACCATATATTTT. Its protein is CASSLAGQGTGNTIYF.

The chain employs TRBV11-2 and TRBJ2-7; D perhaps matches TRBD2 (6 bases). Trimming left V 8 bases short and J 4 bases short, with 12 bases between. Germline-derived CDR1 and CDR2 are SGHAT and FQNNGV. The CDR3 runs to 12 residues. The CDR3 nucleotides are TGTGCCAGCGGGAGGACCACATACGAGCAGTACTTC. Its protein is CASGRTTYEQYF. Full variable domain (missing parts from reference TRBV11-2 and TRBJ2-7): EAGVAQSPRYKIIEKRQSVAFWCNPISGHATLYWYQQILGQGPKLLIQFQNNGVVDDSQLPKDRFSAERLKGVDSTLKIQPAKLEDSAVYLCASGRTTYEQYFGPGTRLTVT.

The J gene is TRBJ2-7, the V gene TRBV4-2; tentative D call: TRBD1 (5 bases). Trimming took off 4 bases at V and 5 bases at J, with 15 bases between the two ends. CDR1 and CDR2 from the germline V gene are LGHNA and YNFKEQ. The CDR3 runs to 14 residues. The CDR3 spells CASSPNKGEDEQYF. CDR3 in DNA: TGTGCCAGCAGCCCTAACAAAGGGGAAGACGAGCAGTACTTC.

The V gene is TRBV18, the J gene TRBJ1-5; tentative D call: TRBD1 (6 bases). The length of the CDR3 is 14 residues. Trimming cost V 3 bases and J 5 bases, with 11 bases left between them. The V gene's germline CDR1 is KGHSH and CDR2 LQKENI. The CDR3 nucleotides read TGTGCCAGCTCACCGCAGGGGTCGGATCAGCCCCAGCATTTT. Translating it yields CASSPQGSDQPQHF.

The chain's CDR3 is CASSTGLAGGGYEQYF. The CDR3 coding sequence is TGTGCCAGCAGCACTGGACTAGCGGGAGGGGGATACGAGCAGTACTTC. V is TRBV7-6 and J is TRBJ2-7, with 15 bases lining up with TRBD2. The CDR3 is 16 amino acids. V gave up 5 bases and J gave up 4 bases; unmatched junction bases: 6. Germline CDR1 SGHVS, CDR2 FNYEAQ.

The chain employs TRBV15 and TRBJ2-5; tentatively, D is TRBD1 (6 bases). V gave up 2 bases and J gave up 2 bases, with 15 bases separating them. The germline gives CDR1 LNHNV, CDR2 YYDKDF (reference sequence). The CDR3 extends over 16 amino acids. The CDR3: CATSRSPRGTQETQYF. The CDR3 DNA sequence: TGTGCCACCAGCAGATCCCCCAGGGGAACTCAAGAGACCCAGTACTTC.

This chain connects TRBV11-2 to TRBJ2-2; D uncertain. V lost 2 bases to trimming and J lost 6 bases, with 10 bases between them. This CDR3 has 14 amino acids. CDR1 is SGHAT and CDR2 is FQNNGV in the germline V gene. DNA for the CDR3: TGTGCCAGCAGCTTAATGGCAGGCTCCGGGGAGCTGTTTTTT. This codes for CASSLMAGSGELFF.

This chain uses TRBV27 with TRBJ2-7; 7 nucleotides agree with TRBD1. Germline CDR1 is MNHEY and CDR2 is SMNVEV (reference sequence). V dropped 1 base and J dropped 1; count of bases not matched to a gene: 7. The CDR3 loop spans 16 amino acids. CDR3 sequence: CASSLYPPGQSYEQYF. DNA for the CDR3: TGTGCCAGCAGTTTATACCCCCCGGGACAGTCCTACGAGCAGTACTTC.

V usage is TRBV5-5 and J usage is TRBJ1-4; TRBD1 agrees at 8 bases. The CDR3 sequence is 16 residues long. The V and J ends lost 1 base and 3 bases, in that order; junction bases with no gene match: 5. Germline CDR1 is SGHKS and CDR2 is YYEKEE (reference sequence). This CDR3 is CASSLTTGGANEKLFF. In nucleotides, the CDR3 is TGTGCCAGCAGCTTGACCACAGGGGGAGCTAATGAAAAACTGTTTTTT. The complete variable domain, with remaining parts taken from reference TRBV5-5 and TRBJ1-4, reads DAGVTQSPTHLIKTRGQQVTLRCSPISGHKSVSWYQQVLGQGPQFIFQYYEKEERGRGNFPDRFSARQFPNYSSELNVNALLLGDSALYLCASSLTTGGANEKLFFGSGTQLSVL.

The rearrangement links TRBV19 to TRBJ1-5; TRBD1 matches at 7 bases. Trimming at V came to 7 bases and at J to 4 bases, leaving 7 bases not matched to a gene. CDR1 LNHDA and CDR2 SQIVND come from the germline V gene (reference sequence). The CDR3 extends over 14 amino acids. The CDR3 loop is CASNQDRQNQPQHF. DNA of the CDR3: TGTGCCAGTAACCAGGACAGGCAGAATCAGCCCCAGCATTTT.

The rearrangement joins TRBV6-1 to TRBJ1-2; D may be TRBD1 (5 bases). Germline values: CDR1 MNHNS, CDR2 SASEGT. This CDR3 contains 14 residues. V lost 6 bases and J lost 3, with 14 bases in between. CDR3 DNA: TGTGCCAGCAGCCCCAGGGAGGCTGACTATGGCTACACCTTC. Its protein product is CASSPREADYGYTF.

The chain carries TRBV7-2 and TRBJ1-2; 7 nucleotides agree with TRBD1. CDR3 length: 14 amino acids. The ends lost 2 bases at V and 4 bases at J; junction bases unmatched: 4. Germline lookup yields CDR1 SGHTA and CDR2 FQGNSA. DNA of the CDR3: TGTGCCAGCAGCTTAATCCAGGGGGGCTATGGCTACACCTTC. Its protein product is CASSLIQGGYGYTF.

The rearrangement joins TRBV19 to TRBJ1-2, with D hard to call. The germline V gene encodes CDR1 LNHDA and CDR2 SQIVND (reference sequence). The CDR3 is made up of 12 amino acids. V lost 7 bases, J lost 0 bases, and 6 bases lay in between. Here the CDR3 reads CASKQTNYGYTF. The CDR3 coding sequence is TGTGCCAGTAAACAGACTAACTATGGCTACACCTTC. The full variable domain, its missing parts supplied by reference TRBV19 and TRBJ1-2, is DGGITQSPKYLFRKEGQNVTLSCEQNLNHDAMYWYRQDPGQGLRLIYYSQIVNDFQKGDIAEGYSVSREKKESFPLTVTSAQKNPTAFYLCASKQTNYGYTFGSGTRLTVV.

This clone was detected a few times. The chain uses TRBV27 and TRBJ2-5; 7 bases are shared with TRBD2. This CDR3 spans 15 amino acids. Trimming removed 9 bases from V and 3 bases from J; junction bases left unmatched: 13. Germline V gene data show CDR1 as MNHEY and CDR2 as SMNVEV (reference sequence). The CDR3 nucleotides are TGTGCCAGACCTGTCTGTGCGGGGGTAAAAGAGACCCAGTACTTC. This translates into CARPVCAGVKETQYF.

The J gene is TRBJ2-7, the V gene TRBV6-6, with 8 bases that match TRBD1. Germline CDR1 MNHNY, CDR2 SVGAGI (reference sequence). The CDR3 contains 14 residues. V gave up 7 bases and J gave up 10 bases; unmatched junction bases: 15. CDR3 loop: CASKLQGVRTEQYF. In DNA form, the CDR3 reads TGTGCCAGCAAACTACAGGGGGTGCGAACGGAACAGTACTTC.

This chain links TRBV27 with TRBJ1-6, with a tentative D call TRBD1 (6 bases). The V gene lost 6 bases and the J gene lost 10 bases, with 10 bases spanning the gap. In germline, CDR1 is MNHEY, CDR2 SMNVEV (reference sequence). This CDR3 is built from 12 residues. CDR3 sequence reads: CASSPRGSPLHF. The CDR3 DNA reads TGTGCCAGCAGCCCCAGGGGATCACCCCTCCACTTT.

The CDR3 bases are TGCGCCAGCAGTGGTGGCGGTTCACCCCTCCACTTT. Translation: CASSGGGSPLHF. The rearrangement uses TRBV5-1 and TRBJ1-6; D gene uncertain. V dropped 5 bases and J dropped 9 bases, with 9 bases sitting between them. This CDR3 comprises 12 residues. Per the germline V gene, CDR1 is SGHRS and CDR2 is YFSETQ.

This chain joins TRBV9 and TRBJ1-2, with a weak D call TRBD1 (6 bases). CDR1 and CDR2 from the germline V gene are SGDLS and YYNGEE. This CDR3 spans 12 amino acids. V dropped 3 bases and J dropped 3 bases, with 6 bases sitting between them. For the CDR3, the DNA is TGTGCCAGCAGCGGGACAGACTATGGCTACACCTTC. Protein product: CASSGTDYGYTF.

V usage is TRBV29-1 and J usage is TRBJ2-1; D is undetermined. The CDR3 length is 13 residues. From germline, CDR1 is SQVTM and CDR2 ANQGSEA. The germline V and J ends were trimmed by 6 bases and 0 bases, with 9 bases remaining between them. CDR3 residues: CSVAQSSYNEQFF. Here the CDR3 DNA reads TGCAGCGTCGCACAGAGCTCCTACAATGAGCAGTTCTTC.

The CDR3 reads CASSLIRWGLATEAFF. The CDR3, as DNA: TGTGCCAGCAGTTTAATTCGATGGGGGCTGGCCACTGAAGCTTTCTTT. This chain joins TRBV28 and TRBJ1-1; TRBD1 is a possible D gene (6 bases). V lost 2 bases to trimming and J lost 4 bases, with 17 bases between them. Germline CDR1 reads MDHEN; CDR2 reads SYDVKM. The length of the CDR3 is 16 residues. The full variable domain, in which reference TRBV28 and TRBJ1-1 provide the parts outside the CDR3, is DVKVTQSSRYLVKRTGEKVFLECVQDMDHENMFWYRQDPGLGLRLIYFSYDVKMKEKGDIPEGYSVSREKKERFSLILESASTNQTSMYLCASSLIRWGLATEAFFGQGTRLTVV.

This clone came up once. The chain employs TRBV19 and TRBJ2-1, with 10 bases lining up with TRBD2. The CDR3 is 14 residues long. With 7 bases clipped from V and 8 bases from J, the junction kept 8 bases outside the gene matches. Per germline, CDR1 LNHDA and CDR2 SQIVND (reference sequence). CDR3 sequence: CASTSLAGFHEQFF. In nucleotides, the CDR3 is TGTGCCAGTACCTCACTAGCGGGATTTCATGAGCAGTTCTTC.

The chain carries TRBV2 and TRBJ1-2, with D perhaps TRBD1 (6 bases). This CDR3 region has 15 residues. V lost 3 bases to trimming and J lost 5 bases, with 16 bases between them. CDR1 and CDR2 from the germline V gene are SNHLY and FYNNEI. CDR3 amino acids: CASSDYTGSFYGYTF. Written as DNA, the CDR3 is TGTGCCAGCAGTGATTACACAGGGTCATTTTATGGCTACACCTTC.